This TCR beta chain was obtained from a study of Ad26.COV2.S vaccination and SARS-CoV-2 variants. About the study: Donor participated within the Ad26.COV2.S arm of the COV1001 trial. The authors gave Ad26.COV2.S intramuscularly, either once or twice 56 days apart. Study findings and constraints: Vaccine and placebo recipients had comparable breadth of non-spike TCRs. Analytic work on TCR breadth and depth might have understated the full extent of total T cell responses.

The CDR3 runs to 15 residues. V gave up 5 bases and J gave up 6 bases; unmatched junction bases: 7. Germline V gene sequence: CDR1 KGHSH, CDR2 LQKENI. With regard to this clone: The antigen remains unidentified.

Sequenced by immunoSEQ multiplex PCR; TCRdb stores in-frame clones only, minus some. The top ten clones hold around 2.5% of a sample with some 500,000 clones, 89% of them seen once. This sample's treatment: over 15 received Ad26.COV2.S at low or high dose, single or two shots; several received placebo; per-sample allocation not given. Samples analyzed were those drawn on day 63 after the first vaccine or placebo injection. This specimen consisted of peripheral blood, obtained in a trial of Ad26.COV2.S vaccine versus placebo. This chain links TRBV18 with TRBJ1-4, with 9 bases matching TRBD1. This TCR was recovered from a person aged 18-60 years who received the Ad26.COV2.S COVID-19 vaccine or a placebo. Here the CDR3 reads CASSAHRGRDEKLFF. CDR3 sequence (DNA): TGTGCCAGCTCAGCTCACAGGGGGCGGGATGAAAAACTGTTTTTT.